This entry describes one T cell receptor (beta chain). This specimen comes from a study of shared clonotypes between healthy human individuals. Investigators divided CD4+ cells into CD45RA+ naive and CD45RA-negative memory subsets. CDR3 length: 13 amino acids. In germline, CDR1 is LGHNA, CDR2 YSLEER. Trimming removed 0 bases at V and 5 bases at J, with 5 bases between. The assay used deep level. Method: immunoSEQ multiplex PCR; TCRdb's copy keeps in-frame clones and lacks some. Of over a million clones in the sample, about 96% are singletons; the top ten hold over 1%. Material: naive CD4+ T cells sorted from blood. Subset described: CD45RA+ positively selected. The chain links TRBV4-3 to TRBJ1-5; D remains ambiguous. The sequence derives from a man aged 25-40 years in good health. The CDR3 sequence is CASSQDSHQPQHF. The CDR3 DNA reads TGCGCCAGCAGCCAAGATTCTCATCAGCCCCAGCATTTT.